Sequencing of this TCR beta chain was carried out in a study of Tregs in tolerant kidney transplant recipients. Data came from immunoSEQ multiplex PCR; TCRdb stores just in-frame clones and leaves some out. The repertoire table contains about 30,000 clones. Per germline, CDR1 MNHNS and CDR2 SASEGT. With 2 bases removed from V and 4 bases from J, the gap between germline ends came to 11 bases. The CDR3 consists of 14 residues. The study, taken as a whole, reports: Donor-specific Treg expansion exceeded global Treg expansion in tolerant patients, suggesting antigen drive. Biological reproducibility was not directly addressed in this study. Nucleotide sequences could not be compared across some patients' samples due to primer changes.

Worth noting for this clone: The antigen is undetermined. The CDR3 extends 3 residues past the end of the read, so its final part is completed from the germline J gene.

Thawed PBMCs were FACS-sorted into unstimulated CD4+CD25+CD127- regulatory T cells, CD4+CD25- non-regulatory cells, CD4 and CD8 cells. This receptor was obtained from a human donor who received a combined kidney and bone marrow transplant. This chain connects TRBV6-1 to TRBJ1-2, with a possible D match to TRBD1 (5 bases). This specimen was CD8+ T cells from blood, taken before the transplant. CDR3 protein: CASSEPGPFYGYTF. The sequenced part of the CDR3 DNA is TGTGCCAGCAGTGAACCAGGGCCCTTCTATGGC.